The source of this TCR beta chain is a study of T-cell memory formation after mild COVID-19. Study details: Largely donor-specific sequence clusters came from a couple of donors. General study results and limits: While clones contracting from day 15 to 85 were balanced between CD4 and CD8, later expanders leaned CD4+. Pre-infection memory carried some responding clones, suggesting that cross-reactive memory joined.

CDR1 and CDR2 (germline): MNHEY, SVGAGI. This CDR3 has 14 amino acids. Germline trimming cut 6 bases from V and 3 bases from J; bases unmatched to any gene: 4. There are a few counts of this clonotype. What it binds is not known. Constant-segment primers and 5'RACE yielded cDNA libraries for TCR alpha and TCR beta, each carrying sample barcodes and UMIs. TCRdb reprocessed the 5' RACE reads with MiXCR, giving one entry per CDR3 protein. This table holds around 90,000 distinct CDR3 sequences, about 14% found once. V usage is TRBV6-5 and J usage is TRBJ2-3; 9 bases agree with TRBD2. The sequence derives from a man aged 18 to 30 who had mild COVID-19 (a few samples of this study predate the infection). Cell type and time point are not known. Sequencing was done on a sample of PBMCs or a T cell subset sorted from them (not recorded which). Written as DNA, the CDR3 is TGTGCCAGCAGAAGGACTAGCGAGACAGATACGCAGTATTTT. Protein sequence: CASRRTSETDTQYF.